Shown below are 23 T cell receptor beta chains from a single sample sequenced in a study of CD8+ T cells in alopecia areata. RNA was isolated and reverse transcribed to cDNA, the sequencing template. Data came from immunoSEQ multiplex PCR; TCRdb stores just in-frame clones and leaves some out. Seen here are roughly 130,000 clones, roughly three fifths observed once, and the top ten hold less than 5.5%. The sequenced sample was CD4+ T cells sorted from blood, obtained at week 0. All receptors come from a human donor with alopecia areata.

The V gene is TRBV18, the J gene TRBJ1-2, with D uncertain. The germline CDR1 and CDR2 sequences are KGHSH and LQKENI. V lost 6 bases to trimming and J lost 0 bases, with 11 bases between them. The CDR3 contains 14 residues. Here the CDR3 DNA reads TGTGCCAGCTCTCTCGACACGACTAACTATGGCTACACCTTC. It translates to CASSLDTTNYGYTF.

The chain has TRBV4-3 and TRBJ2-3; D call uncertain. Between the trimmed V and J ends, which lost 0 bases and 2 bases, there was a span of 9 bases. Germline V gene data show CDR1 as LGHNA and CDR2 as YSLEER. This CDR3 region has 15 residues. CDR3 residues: CASSQDLLPTDTQYF. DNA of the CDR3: TGCGCCAGCAGCCAAGATCTCCTACCCACAGATACGCAGTATTTT.

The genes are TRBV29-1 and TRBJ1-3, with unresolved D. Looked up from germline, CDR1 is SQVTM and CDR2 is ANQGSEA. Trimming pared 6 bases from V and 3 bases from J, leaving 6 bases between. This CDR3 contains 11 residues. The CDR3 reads CSVKGGNTIYF. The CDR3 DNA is TGCAGCGTCAAGGGTGGAAACACCATATATTTT.

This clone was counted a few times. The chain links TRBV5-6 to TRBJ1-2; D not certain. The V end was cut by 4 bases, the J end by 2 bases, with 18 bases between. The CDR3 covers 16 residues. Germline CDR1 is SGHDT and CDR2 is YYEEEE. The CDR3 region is CASSLGGPTENYGYTF. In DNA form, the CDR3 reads TGTGCCAGCAGCCTGGGTGGCCCAACGGAAAACTATGGCTACACCTTC.

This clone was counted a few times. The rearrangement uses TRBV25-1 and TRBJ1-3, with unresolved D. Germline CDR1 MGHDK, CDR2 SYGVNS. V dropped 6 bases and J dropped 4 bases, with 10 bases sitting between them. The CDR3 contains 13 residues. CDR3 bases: TGTGCCAGCAGCTTTGGGGTAGGAAACACCATATATTTT. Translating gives CASSFGVGNTIYF.

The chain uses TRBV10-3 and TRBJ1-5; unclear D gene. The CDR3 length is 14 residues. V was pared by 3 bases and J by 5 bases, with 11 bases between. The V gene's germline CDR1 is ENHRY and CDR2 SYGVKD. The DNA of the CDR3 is TGTGCCATCAGTGATCCTACGGGAGATCAGCCCCAGCATTTT. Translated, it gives CAISDPTGDQPQHF.

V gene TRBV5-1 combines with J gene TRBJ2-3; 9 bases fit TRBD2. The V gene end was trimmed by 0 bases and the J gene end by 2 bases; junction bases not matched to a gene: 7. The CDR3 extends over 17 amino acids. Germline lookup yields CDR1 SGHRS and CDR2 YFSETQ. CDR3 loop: CASSLVPAGGATDTQYF. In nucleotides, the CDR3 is TGCGCCAGCAGCTTGGTGCCAGCGGGGGGTGCCACAGATACGCAGTATTTT.

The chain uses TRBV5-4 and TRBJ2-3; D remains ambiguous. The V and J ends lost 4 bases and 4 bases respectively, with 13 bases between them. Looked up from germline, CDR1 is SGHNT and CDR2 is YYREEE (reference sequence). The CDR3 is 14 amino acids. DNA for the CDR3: TGTGCCAGCAGCCCCCAGGACGTGGCAGATACGCAGTATTTT. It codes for CASSPQDVADTQYF.

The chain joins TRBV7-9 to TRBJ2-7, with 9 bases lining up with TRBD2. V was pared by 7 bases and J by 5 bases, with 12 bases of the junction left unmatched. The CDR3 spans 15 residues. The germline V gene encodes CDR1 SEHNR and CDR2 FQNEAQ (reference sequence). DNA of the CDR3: TGTGCCAGCACAACGGCGGGAGGGCCGGGTCACGAGCAGTACTTC. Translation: CASTTAGGPGHEQYF.

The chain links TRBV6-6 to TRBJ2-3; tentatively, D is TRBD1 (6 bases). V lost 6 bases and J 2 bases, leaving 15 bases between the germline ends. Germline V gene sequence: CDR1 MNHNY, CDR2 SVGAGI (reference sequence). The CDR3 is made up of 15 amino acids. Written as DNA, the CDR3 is TGTGCCAGCAGGTTACAGGGTGGTAACACAGATACGCAGTATTTT. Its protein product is CASRLQGGNTDTQYF.

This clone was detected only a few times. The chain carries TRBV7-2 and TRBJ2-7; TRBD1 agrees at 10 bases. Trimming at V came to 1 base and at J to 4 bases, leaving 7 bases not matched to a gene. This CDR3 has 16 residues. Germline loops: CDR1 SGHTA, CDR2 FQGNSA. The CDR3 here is CASSLGAGQGTYEQYF. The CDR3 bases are TGTGCCAGCAGCTTAGGGGCGGGACAGGGGACGTACGAGCAGTACTTC.

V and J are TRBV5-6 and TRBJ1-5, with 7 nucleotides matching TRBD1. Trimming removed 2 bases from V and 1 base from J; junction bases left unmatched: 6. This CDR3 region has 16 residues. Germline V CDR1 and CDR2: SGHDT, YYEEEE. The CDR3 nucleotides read TGTGCCAGCAGCTTAGGTGACAGGGTCAGCAATCAGCCCCAGCATTTT. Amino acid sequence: CASSLGDRVSNQPQHF.

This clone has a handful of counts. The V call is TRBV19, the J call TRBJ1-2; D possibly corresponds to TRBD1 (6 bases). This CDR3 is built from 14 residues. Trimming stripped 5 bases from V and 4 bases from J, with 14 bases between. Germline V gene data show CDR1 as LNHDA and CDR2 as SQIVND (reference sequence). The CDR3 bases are TGTGCCAGTAGTTTCCGGGACATCCGCTATGGCTACACCTTC. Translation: CASSFRDIRYGYTF.

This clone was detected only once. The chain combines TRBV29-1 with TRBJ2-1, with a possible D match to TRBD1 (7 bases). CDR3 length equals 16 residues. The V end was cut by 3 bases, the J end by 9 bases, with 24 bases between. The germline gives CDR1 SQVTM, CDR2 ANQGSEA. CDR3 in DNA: TGCAGCGTTGAGGGCAGGGGGGCCCAATTAAGTGGTGAGCAGTTCTTC. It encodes CSVEGRGAQLSGEQFF.

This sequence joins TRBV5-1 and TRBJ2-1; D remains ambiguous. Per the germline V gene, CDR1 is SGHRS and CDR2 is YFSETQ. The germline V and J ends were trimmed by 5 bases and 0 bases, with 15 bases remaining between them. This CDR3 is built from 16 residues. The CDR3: CASSPARVDSYNEQFF. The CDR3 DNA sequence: TGCGCCAGCAGTCCCGCCCGGGTCGACTCCTACAATGAGCAGTTCTTC.

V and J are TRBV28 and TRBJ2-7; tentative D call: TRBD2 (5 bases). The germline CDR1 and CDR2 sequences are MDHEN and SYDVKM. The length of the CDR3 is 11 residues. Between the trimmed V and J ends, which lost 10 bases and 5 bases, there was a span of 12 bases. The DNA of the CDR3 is TGTGCCACTGCTGTCGGGAACGAGCAGTACTTC. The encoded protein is CATAVGNEQYF. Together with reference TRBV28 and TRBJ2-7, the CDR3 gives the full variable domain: DVKVTQSSRYLVKRTGEKVFLECVQDMDHENMFWYRQDPGLGLRLIYFSYDVKMKEKGDIPEGYSVSREKKERFSLILESASTNQTSMYLCATAVGNEQYFGPGTRLTVT.

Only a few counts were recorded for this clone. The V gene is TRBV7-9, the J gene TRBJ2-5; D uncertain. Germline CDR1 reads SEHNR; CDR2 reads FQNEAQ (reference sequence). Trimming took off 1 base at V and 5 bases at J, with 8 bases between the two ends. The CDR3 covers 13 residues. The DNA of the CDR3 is TGTGCCAGCAGCTTAGACCAGATGGAGACCCAGTACTTC. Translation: CASSLDQMETQYF.

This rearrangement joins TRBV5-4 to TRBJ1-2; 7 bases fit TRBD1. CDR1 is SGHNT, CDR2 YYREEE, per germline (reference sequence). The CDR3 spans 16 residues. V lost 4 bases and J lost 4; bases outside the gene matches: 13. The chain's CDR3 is CASSPTGPVGGYGYTF. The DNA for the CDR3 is TGTGCCAGCAGCCCGACAGGGCCGGTCGGTGGCTATGGCTACACCTTC.

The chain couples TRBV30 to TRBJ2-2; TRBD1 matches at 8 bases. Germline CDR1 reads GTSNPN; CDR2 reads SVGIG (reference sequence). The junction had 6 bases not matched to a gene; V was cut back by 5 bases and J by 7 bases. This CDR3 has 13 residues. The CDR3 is CAWGHGQGGELFF. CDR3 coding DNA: TGTGCCTGGGGCCACGGACAGGGCGGGGAGCTGTTTTTT.

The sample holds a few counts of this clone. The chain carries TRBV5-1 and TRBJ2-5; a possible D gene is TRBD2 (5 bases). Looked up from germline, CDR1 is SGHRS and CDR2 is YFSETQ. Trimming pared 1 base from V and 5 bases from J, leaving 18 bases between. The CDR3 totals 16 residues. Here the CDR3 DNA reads TGCGCCAGCAGCTTGCTAAGGACTTCCTCCTCGGAGACCCAGTACTTC. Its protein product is CASSLLRTSSSETQYF.

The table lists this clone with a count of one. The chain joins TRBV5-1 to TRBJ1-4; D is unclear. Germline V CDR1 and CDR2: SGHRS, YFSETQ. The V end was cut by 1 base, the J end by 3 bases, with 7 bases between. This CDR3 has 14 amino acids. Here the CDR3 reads CASSLKTANEKLFF. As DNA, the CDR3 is TGCGCCAGCAGCTTGAAGACGGCTAATGAAAAACTGTTTTTT. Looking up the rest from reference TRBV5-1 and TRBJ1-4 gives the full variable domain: KAGVTQTPRYLIKTRGQQVTLSCSPISGHRSVSWYQQTPGQGLQFLFEYFSETQRNKGNFPGRFSGRQFSNSRSEMNVSTLELGDSALYLCASSLKTANEKLFFGSGTQLSVL.

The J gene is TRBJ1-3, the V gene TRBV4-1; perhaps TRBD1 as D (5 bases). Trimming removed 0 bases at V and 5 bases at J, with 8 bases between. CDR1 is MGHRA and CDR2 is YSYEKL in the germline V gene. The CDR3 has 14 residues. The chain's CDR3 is CASSQDGGRNTIYF. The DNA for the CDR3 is TGCGCCAGCAGCCAAGATGGGGGGAGAAACACCATATATTTT.

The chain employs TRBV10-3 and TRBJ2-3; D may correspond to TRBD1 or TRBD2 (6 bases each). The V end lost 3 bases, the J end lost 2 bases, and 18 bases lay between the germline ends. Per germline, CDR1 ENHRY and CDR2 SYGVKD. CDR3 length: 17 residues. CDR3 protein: CAISDTPPGALTDTQYF. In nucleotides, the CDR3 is TGTGCCATCAGTGATACCCCCCCGGGGGCCCTCACAGATACGCAGTATTTT.